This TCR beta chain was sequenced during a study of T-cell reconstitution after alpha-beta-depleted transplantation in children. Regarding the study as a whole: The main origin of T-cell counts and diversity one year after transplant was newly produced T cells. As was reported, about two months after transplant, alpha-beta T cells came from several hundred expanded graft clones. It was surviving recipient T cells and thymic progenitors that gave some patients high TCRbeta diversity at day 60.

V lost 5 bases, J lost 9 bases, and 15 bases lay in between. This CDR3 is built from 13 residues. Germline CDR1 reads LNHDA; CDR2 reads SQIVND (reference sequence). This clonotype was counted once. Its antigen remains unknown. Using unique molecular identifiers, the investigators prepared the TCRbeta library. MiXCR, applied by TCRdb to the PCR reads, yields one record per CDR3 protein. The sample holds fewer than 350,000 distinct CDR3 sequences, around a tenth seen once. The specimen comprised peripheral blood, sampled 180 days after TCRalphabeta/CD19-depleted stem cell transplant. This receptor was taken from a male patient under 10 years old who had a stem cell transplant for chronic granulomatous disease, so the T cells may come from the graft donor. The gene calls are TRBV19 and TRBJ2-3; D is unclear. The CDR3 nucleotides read TGTGCCAGTAGTGTAAGATCCCTGTCGACGCAGTATTTT. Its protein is CASSVRSLSTQYF.